Presented here are 18 T cell receptor beta chains from one specimen sequenced in a study of cytomegalovirus exposure and HLA in healthy donors. Amplification used 60 Vbeta primers and 13 Jbeta primers. The assay was immunoSEQ multiplex PCR, and TCRdb's table has in-frame clones only and misses some. The sample has fewer than 250,000 clones; 70% to 80% are singletons. Source material: PBMCs. All receptors derive from a man aged 35-49 years in good health and CMV-seronegative.

The chain couples TRBV27 to TRBJ1-6; TRBD1 might be the D (5 bases). Germline values: CDR1 MNHEY, CDR2 SMNVEV (reference sequence). Between the trimmed V and J ends, which lost 5 bases and 10 bases, there was a span of 18 bases. The CDR3 is 15 amino acids. The CDR3 region has the DNA TGTGCCAGCAGTGCGGGACCCTGGGGAGGGTCACCCCTCCACTTT. Translated, it gives CASSAGPWGGSPLHF.

CDR3 in amino acids: CSGHAGFGAFF. The DNA of the CDR3 is TGCAGCGGACACGCAGGGTTCGGAGCTTTCTTT. The chain couples TRBV29-1 to TRBJ1-1; the D gene is possibly TRBD1 (5 bases). CDR3 length: 11 residues. The germline V gene has CDR1 SQVTM and CDR2 ANQGSEA. V was clipped by 7 bases and J by 10 bases, with 16 bases between them.

The chain recombines TRBV5-5 with TRBJ1-2, with a weak D call TRBD1 (6 bases). The length of the CDR3 is 13 residues. The germline V and J ends were trimmed by 4 bases and 4 bases, with 11 bases remaining between them. Germline-derived CDR1 and CDR2 are SGHKS and YYEKEE (reference sequence). The CDR3 here is CASSRGGIYGYTF. The CDR3 bases are TGTGCCAGCAGCAGGGGGGGAATCTATGGCTACACCTTC. The full variable domain, rest sourced from reference TRBV5-5 and TRBJ1-2, is DAGVTQSPTHLIKTRGQQVTLRCSPISGHKSVSWYQQVLGQGPQFIFQYYEKEERGRGNFPDRFSARQFPNYSSELNVNALLLGDSALYLCASSRGGIYGYTFGSGTRLTVV.

This clone has only one observation. The chain has TRBV30 and TRBJ1-1; D might be TRBD1 (6 bases). Germline V lookup: CDR1 GTSNPN, CDR2 SVGIG (reference sequence). Trimming cost V 5 bases and J 10 bases, with 26 bases left between them. The CDR3 has 15 amino acids. The CDR3 reads CAWAPLTGPWFAAFF. CDR3 bases: TGTGCCTGGGCCCCATTGACAGGCCCTTGGTTTGCAGCTTTCTTT.

This clone was detected only once. The chain joins TRBV27 to TRBJ1-6, with D maybe TRBD1 (5 bases). Germline values: CDR1 MNHEY, CDR2 SMNVEV (reference sequence). This CDR3 has 12 residues. V shed 4 bases and J shed 12 bases, with 10 bases lying between them. The CDR3 DNA reads TGTGCCAGCAGTTCCCACGGGGGACCCCTCCACTTT. The encoded protein is CASSSHGGPLHF.

CDR3 region: CASSRVAQETQYF. The CDR3 DNA follows: TGCGCCAGCAGCCGGGTGGCCCAGGAGACCCAGTACTTC. The V call is TRBV5-1, the J call TRBJ2-5; D not resolved. This CDR3 contains 13 residues. V lost 4 bases and J 5 bases, leaving 12 bases between the germline ends. CDR1 SGHRS and CDR2 YFSETQ come from the germline V gene.

The chain recombines TRBV19 with TRBJ2-1; 7 bases fit TRBD2. V shed 6 bases and J 4 bases; nucleotides not matched to a gene: 9. The CDR3 has 15 residues. Per germline, CDR1 LNHDA and CDR2 SQIVND (reference sequence). The CDR3, as DNA: TGTGCCAGTAGATTAGGCCGTAGCGGGTACAATGAGCAGTTCTTC. It encodes CASRLGRSGYNEQFF.

This chain uses TRBV6-5 with TRBJ2-7, with D tentatively TRBD1 (7 bases). Trimming removed 5 bases at V and 2 bases at J, with 13 bases between. CDR1 and CDR2 (germline): MNHEY, SVGAGI. The CDR3 loop spans 14 amino acids. CDR3 sequence: CASSPAGQTYEQYF. In nucleotides, the CDR3 is TGTGCCAGCAGTCCGGCGGGACAGACCTACGAGCAGTACTTC.

This chain joins TRBV19 and TRBJ2-3; D gene unclear. Germline lookup yields CDR1 LNHDA and CDR2 SQIVND (reference sequence). CDR3 length equals 13 residues. V lost 6 bases and J 3 bases, leaving 10 bases between the germline ends. CDR3 in amino acids: CASSLSRTDTQYF. DNA for the CDR3: TGTGCCAGTAGCCTCTCTAGGACAGATACGCAGTATTTT.

CDR3 sequence (DNA): TGTGCCAGCAGCTTAGCGGACAGGCCTTCTAGGGGATCACCCCTCCACTTT. This gives the protein CASSLADRPSRGSPLHF. The chain links TRBV7-2 to TRBJ1-6; 7 bases align to TRBD1. Looked up from germline, CDR1 is SGHTA and CDR2 is FQGNSA. The trim removed 0 bases at V and 10 bases at J, leaving 12 bases unmatched. CDR3 length: 17 residues.

The J gene is TRBJ1-1, the V gene TRBV6-5, with 7 nucleotides matching TRBD1. From germline, CDR1 is MNHEY and CDR2 SVGAGI. The CDR3 sequence is 11 residues long. J lost 6 bases, V lost 8 bases, and 3 bases had no gene match. In DNA form, the CDR3 reads TGTGCCAGCCTAGGGGGCTCTGAAGCTTTCTTT. It encodes CASLGGSEAFF.

The chain is built from TRBV10-2 and TRBJ1-1; D is unresolved. There are 13 residues in the CDR3. Germline CDR1 reads WSHSY; CDR2 reads SAAADI. V lost 0 bases, J lost 5 bases, and 7 bases lay in between. The CDR3: CASSESTGTEAFF. CDR3 in DNA: TGCGCCAGCAGTGAGTCGACGGGGACTGAAGCTTTCTTT.

The chain uses TRBV5-4 and TRBJ2-5; D might be TRBD2 (6 bases). The CDR3 has 10 residues. CDR1 is SGHNT, CDR2 YYREEE, per germline (reference sequence). The CDR3 sequence is CAGGEETQYF. The CDR3 coding sequence is TGTGCGGGCGGGGAAGAGACCCAGTACTTC.

V usage is TRBV21-1 and J usage is TRBJ1-1; the table's D gene call, TRBD1, was not cross checked with the DNA. TRBV21-1 is termed a pseudogene. The CDR3 is made up of 14 amino acids. The CDR3, as DNA: TGTGCCAGCAGCAAAGACAGTCTGAACACTGAAGCTTTCTTT. It yields the protein CASSKDSLNTEAFF.

CDR3 region: CASSDYSTGELFF. CDR3 DNA: TGTGCCAGCAGCGACTACTCCACCGGGGAGCTGTTTTTT. The chain couples TRBV7-8 to TRBJ2-2; the D gene is possibly TRBD2 (5 bases). The CDR3 spans 13 residues. The germline V gene has CDR1 SGHVS and CDR2 FQNEAQ. The V and J ends lost 5 bases and 4 bases respectively, with 8 bases between them.

The chain carries TRBV5-4 and TRBJ2-1; TRBD2 matches at 7 bases. The CDR3 totals 14 residues. Germline V CDR1 and CDR2: SGHNT, YYREEE (reference sequence). V was clipped by 4 bases and J by 6 bases; unmatched bases: 7. In DNA, the CDR3 is TGTGCCAGCAGCCCCGGCGGGGGAGTCAATGAGCAGTTCTTC. Amino acids: CASSPGGGVNEQFF.

This clone was picked up one time. Within the sample, other DNA sequences also encode this same CDR3. CDR3 protein: CASSRDRGNTEAFF. Written as DNA, the CDR3 is TGCGCCAGCAGCAGGGACAGGGGAAACACTGAAGCTTTCTTT. The chain uses TRBV5-1 and TRBJ1-1; 10 nucleotides align to TRBD1. There are 14 residues in the CDR3. Germline CDR1 and CDR2: SGHRS and YFSETQ. J was trimmed by 2 bases and V by 4 bases; bases with no gene match: 2.

The chain is built from TRBV6-6 and TRBJ1-1; D is perhaps TRBD1 (5 bases). Per the germline V gene, CDR1 is MNHNY and CDR2 is SVGAGI (reference sequence). This CDR3 has 13 amino acids. Trimming left V 6 bases short and J 1 base short, with 9 bases between. CDR3 residues: CASSYRGNTEAFF. The CDR3 region has the DNA TGTGCCAGCAGCTATAGGGGGAACACTGAAGCTTTCTTT.